This T cell receptor (beta chain) was retrieved from a study of response to subunit inactivated influenza vaccine. TCRdb redid the calling of the RT-PCR reads with MiXCR, one entry per CDR3 protein. The data contain over 150,000 distinct CDR3 sequences, approximately 12% of them seen just once; the ten biggest clones take up 35% to 40%. Trimming removed 0 bases from V and 4 bases from J, with 12 bases in between. The CDR3 loop spans 15 amino acids. Germline V gene sequence: CDR1 PRHDT, CDR2 FYEKMQ (reference sequence). The receptor was derived from a man aged 50-75 years who received an inactivated influenza vaccine. The sequenced sample was CD8+ T cells sorted from PBMCs, obtained roughly 24 months after vaccination. This sequence joins TRBV13 and TRBJ2-5; D gene uncertain. The CDR3 spells CASSLGGSRTETQYF. CDR3 nucleotides: TGTGCCAGCAGCTTAGGTGGCAGCCGGACAGAGACCCAGTACTTC.